This TCR beta chain emerged from a study of blood T cell repertoires in COVID-19. Study in general: Nucleic acid was either cDNA or gDNA, and it came from T cells, B-cell-depleted T cells, or PBMCs.

The assay was immunoSEQ multiplex PCR, and TCRdb's table has in-frame clones only and misses some. The repertoire consists of around 250,000 clones, with approximately 86% occurring once and the leading ten covering about 3.5%. The CDR3 covers 14 residues. With V trimmed by 4 bases and J by 2 bases, 6 bases remained unmatched. Germline-derived CDR1 and CDR2 are SGHRS and YFSETQ. The V gene is TRBV5-1, the J gene TRBJ2-7; 7 bases agree with TRBD1. The source of this sequence is a young man with active or convalescent COVID-19. Sequenced input: peripheral blood. Written as DNA, the CDR3 is TGCGCCAGCAGCATCTGGGACAGTCCCTACGAGCAGTACTTC. It translates to CASSIWDSPYEQYF. The variable domain in full, completed from reference TRBV5-1 and TRBJ2-7, reads KAGVTQTPRYLIKTRGQQVTLSCSPISGHRSVSWYQQTPGQGLQFLFEYFSETQRNKGNFPGRFSGRQFSNSRSEMNVSTLELGDSALYLCASSIWDSPYEQYFGPGTRLTVT.